This is a list of T cell receptor beta chains from one sample in a study of T-cell memory formation after mild COVID-19. From the 5' RACE reads, TCRdb called clonotypes with MiXCR, one entry per CDR3 protein. The sample carries about 350,000 distinct CDR3 sequences, approximately 14% recorded once. Sequenced material: PBMCs or a T cell subset sorted from them (not recorded which). These receptors all come from a man aged 18 to 30 who had mild COVID-19 (a few samples of this study predate the infection). Cell type and time point are not known. Each CDR3 is given with its conserved first and last residue. A D gene is named only where the DNA matches it firmly. A row's size may be missing; if present it is once, few, many or a size class.

cdr3_aa: CATSRDHLSGYTF
cdr3_nt: TGTGCCACCAGCAGAGATCATCTTAGCGGCTACACCTTC
d_call: -
clone_size: -
j_call: TRBJ1-2
v_call: TRBV15
cdr3_length: 13

cdr3_aa: CASSDRGTNYGYTF
cdr3_nt: TGCGCCAGCAGCGACAGGGGGACTAACTATGGCTACACCTTC
d_call: TRBD1
clone_size: -
j_call: TRBJ1-2
v_call: TRBV5-1
cdr3_length: 14

cdr3_aa: CASSYAVGGPILELFF
cdr3_nt: TGTGCCAGCAGTTACGCCGTAGGGGGGCCTATCTTGGAGCTGTTTTTT
d_call: -
clone_size: few
j_call: TRBJ2-2
v_call: TRBV6-2/TRBV6-3
cdr3_length: 16

cdr3_aa: CSVGDSQPQHF
cdr3_nt: TGCAGCGTCGGTGACAGTCAGCCCCAGCATTTT
d_call: -
clone_size: few
j_call: TRBJ1-5
v_call: TRBV29-1
cdr3_length: 11

cdr3_aa: CASSFRWETQYF
cdr3_nt: TGTGCCAGCAGCTTCAGGTGGGAGACCCAGTACTTC
d_call: -
clone_size: -
j_call: TRBJ2-5
v_call: TRBV12-3/TRBV12-4
cdr3_length: 12

cdr3_aa: CASSLESFGYTF
cdr3_nt: TGTGCCAGCAGCTTAGAAAGTTTTGGCTACACCTTC
d_call: -
clone_size: -
j_call: TRBJ1-2
v_call: TRBV11-2
cdr3_length: 12

cdr3_aa: CAISEQAGGTDTQYF
cdr3_nt: TGTGCCATCAGTGAGCAAGCGGGGGGCACAGATACGCAGTATTTT
d_call: TRBD2
clone_size: -
j_call: TRBJ2-3
v_call: TRBV10-3
cdr3_length: 15

cdr3_aa: CASSRGQGAGQPQHF
cdr3_nt: TGTGCCAGCAGCCGGGGACAGGGGGCTGGTCAGCCCCAGCATTTT
d_call: TRBD1
clone_size: few
j_call: TRBJ1-5
v_call: TRBV6-5
cdr3_length: 15

cdr3_aa: CASSYVANGNTEAFF
cdr3_nt: TGTGCCAGCAGTTATGTGGCTAACGGGAACACTGAAGCTTTCTTT
d_call: -
clone_size: few
j_call: TRBJ1-1
v_call: TRBV6-2/TRBV6-3
cdr3_length: 15

cdr3_aa: CASSQERGASGNTIYF
cdr3_nt: TGCGCCAGCAGCCAAGAACGGGGGGCAAGTGGAAACACCATATATTTT
d_call: -
clone_size: few
j_call: TRBJ1-3
v_call: TRBV4-1
cdr3_length: 16

cdr3_aa: CASSLIPGSTDTQYF
cdr3_nt: TGTGCCAGCAGCTTAATCCCAGGGTCGACAGATACGCAGTATTTT
d_call: -
clone_size: -
j_call: TRBJ2-3
v_call: TRBV7-2
cdr3_length: 15

cdr3_aa: CASSRGQASGGYTF
cdr3_nt: TGTGCCAGCAGTCGAGGACAGGCGTCTGGGGGCTACACCTTC
d_call: TRBD1
clone_size: -
j_call: TRBJ1-2
v_call: TRBV28
cdr3_length: 14

cdr3_aa: CASSQEGPNTGELFF
cdr3_nt: TGTGCCAGCAGCCAAGAGGGACCGAACACCGGGGAGCTGTTTTTT
d_call: -
clone_size: -
j_call: TRBJ2-2
v_call: TRBV3-1
cdr3_length: 15

cdr3_aa: CASSLVTGNYGYTF
cdr3_nt: TGCGCCAGCAGCTTGGTCACAGGGAACTATGGCTACACCTTC
d_call: -
clone_size: -
j_call: TRBJ1-2
v_call: TRBV5-1
cdr3_length: 14

cdr3_aa: CASSRGGSQPQHF
cdr3_nt: TGTGCCAGCAGTCGTGGGGGTTCTCAGCCCCAGCATTTT
d_call: -
clone_size: many
j_call: TRBJ1-5
v_call: TRBV6-5
cdr3_length: 13

cdr3_aa: CASSLMGRTGGQDTEAFF
cdr3_nt: TGCGCCAGCAGCTTGATGGGAAGGACAGGGGGCCAGGACACTGAAGCTTTCTTT
d_call: TRBD1
clone_size: few
j_call: TRBJ1-1
v_call: TRBV5-1
cdr3_length: 18